This T cell receptor beta chain was retrieved from a study of cytomegalovirus exposure and HLA in healthy donors. Study-level results: Most TCRs appeared rarely, but some public TCRs recurred in many donors. Through in vitro validation, a few CMV-associated chains were shown to be specific for CMV antigens. The classifier reportedly diagnosed cytomegalovirus status with high specificity and sensitivity. Some TCR beta chains (around 160 of them) were listed as cytomegalovirus-associated.

CDR1 and CDR2 from the germline V gene are ENHRY and SYGVKD. The CDR3 contains 14 residues. Trimming removed 4 bases at V and 2 bases at J, with 11 bases between. On this clone: Its antigen is unidentified.

Using immunoSEQ multiplex PCR, the repertoire was profiled, and TCRdb retains in-frame clones only, with some absent. This sample has tens of thousands of clones, with roughly 96% found just once. The material sequenced was PBMCs. This TCR came from a man in his late teens or twenties in good health and CMV-seronegative. The chain carries TRBV10-3 and TRBJ1-1; a possible D gene is TRBD1 (5 bases). The CDR3, as DNA: TGTGCCATCAGTGTGGGGCACCCTAACACTGAAGCTTTCTTT. Its protein is CAISVGHPNTEAFF.